A single sample is the source of the 18 T cell receptor beta chains below, sequenced in a study of patients and donors after allogeneic stem cell transplantation. TCRdb ran MiXCR on the RT-PCR reads and lists one entry per CDR3 protein. The data contain about 960,000 distinct CDR3 sequences, under 20% of them singletons. Input material: blood, either unsorted or a sorted T cell fraction (not recorded which). These receptors were taken from a human donor who was either an allogeneic HSCT recipient or a stem cell or donor lymphocyte infusion donor (not recorded which). It is not recorded whose cells these are; they may come from a transplant donor.

The V and J genes are TRBV10-3 and TRBJ2-7; D call uncertain. V gave up 10 bases and J gave up 2 bases, with 12 bases separating them. Per germline, CDR1 ENHRY and CDR2 SYGVKD. There are 12 residues in the CDR3. CDR3 loop: CATNEPPYEQYF. The CDR3 DNA sequence: TGTGCCACAAACGAGCCTCCCTACGAGCAGTACTTC.

Comment on this clonotype: The junction departs from the called germline gene at one end, perhaps through a read error. The V gene is TRBV2, the J gene TRBJ2-4, with TRBD2 matching 9 bases. The CDR3 is 15 amino acids. Germline V gene lookup returns CDR1 SNHLY and CDR2 FYNNEI. The CDR3 DNA is TGTGCCAGCTCGGCCAGGGGACTAGCCCAAAACATTCAGTACTTC. Translation: CASSARGLAQNIQYF.

This clonotype was observed at least ten times. The rearrangement uses TRBV11-2 and TRBJ1-4; D gene uncertain. The CDR3 length is 18 residues. CDR1 SGHAT and CDR2 FQNNGV come from the germline V gene. V was pared by 4 bases and J by 5 bases, with 23 bases between. CDR3 coding DNA: TGTGCCAGCAGCTCTCCCCTCGGTGGGCGGAGGTTAAATGAAAAACTGTTTTTT. It is translated as CASSSPLGGRRLNEKLFF.

The V call is TRBV20-1, the J call TRBJ2-3; no clear D. The CDR3 length is 14 residues. The V gene lost 6 bases and the J gene lost 0 bases, with 13 bases spanning the gap. Germline assignment: CDR1 DFQATT and CDR2 SNEGSKA (reference sequence). CDR3 region: CSANPPQSTDTQYF. As DNA, the CDR3 is TGCAGTGCCAATCCCCCCCAGAGCACAGATACGCAGTATTTT.

Turning to this clonotype: A read error is likely, as this CDR3 ends without the conserved phenylalanine or tryptophan. The CDR3 reads CASRLMGGKPGDTQYL. The CDR3 region has the DNA TGTGCCAGCAGACTCATGGGTGGAAAACCCGGGGATACGCAGTATCTT. The chain recombines TRBV6-2 or TRBV6-3 with TRBJ2-3, with D uncertain. Trimming left V 6 bases short and J 6 bases short, with 22 bases between. The CDR3 runs to 16 residues. Looked up from germline, CDR1 is MNHEY and CDR2 is SVGEGT.

This clonotype was counted only a few times. The rearrangement links TRBV15 to TRBJ1-2, with a tentative D call TRBD1 (6 bases). CDR1 LNHNV and CDR2 YYDKDF come from the germline V gene (reference sequence). The CDR3 contains 14 residues. V lost 4 bases to trimming and J lost 2 bases, with 11 bases between them. This chain's CDR3 is CATSTNQGNYGYTF. The CDR3 nucleotides read TGTGCCACCAGCACAAATCAGGGGAACTATGGCTACACCTTC. Filled out from reference TRBV15 and TRBJ1-2, the complete variable domain reads DAMVIQNPRYQVTQFGKPVTLSCSQTLNHNVMYWYQQKSSQAPKLLFHYYDKDFNNEADTPDNFQSRRPNTSFCFLDIRSPGLGDTAMYLCATSTNQGNYGYTFGSGTRLTVV.

A few counts support this clonotype. This rearrangement joins TRBV5-1 to TRBJ1-2; no clear D gene. Germline V gene data show CDR1 as SGHRS and CDR2 as YFSETQ. The CDR3 length is 15 residues. Trimming left V 4 bases short and J 7 bases short, with 20 bases between. CDR3 loop: CASSPSSRGSSGYTF. The CDR3 DNA reads as TGCGCCAGCAGCCCATCAAGTCGGGGAAGTAGTGGCTACACCTTC. Based on the CDR3 plus reference TRBV5-1 and TRBJ1-2, the full variable domain is KAGVTQTPRYLIKTRGQQVTLSCSPISGHRSVSWYQQTPGQGLQFLFEYFSETQRNKGNFPGRFSGRQFSNSRSEMNVSTLELGDSALYLCASSPSSRGSSGYTFGSGTRLTVV.

Written as DNA, the CDR3 is TGTGCCAGCAGTTACGGGACAGGGGGCGCAGCTGGGGCCAACGTCCTGACTTTC. This codes for CASSYGTGGAAGANVLTF. The chain has TRBV12-3 or TRBV12-4 and TRBJ2-6; TRBD1 matches at 12 bases. The J segment lost 2 bases and the V segment lost 4 bases, leaving 6 bases of the junction unmatched. This CDR3 region has 18 residues.

The sample holds many counts of this clonotype. The chain carries TRBV10-3 and TRBJ2-1; 10 nucleotides line up with TRBD2. The germline gives CDR1 ENHRY, CDR2 SYGVKD. This CDR3 has 14 residues. Trimming cost V 5 bases and J 5 bases; bases outside gene matches: 3. Here the CDR3 reads CAISLAGVHNEQFF. CDR3 DNA sequence: TGTGCCATCAGTCTAGCGGGAGTTCACAATGAGCAGTTCTTC.

The chain is built from TRBV20-1 and TRBJ2-7; D remains ambiguous. The germline V and J ends were trimmed by 0 bases and 3 bases, with 12 bases remaining between them. This CDR3 is 14 amino acids long. Germline CDR1 DFQATT, CDR2 SNEGSKA (reference sequence). In DNA form, the CDR3 reads TGCAGTGCTAGAGAGCACTTACGGAGCTACGAGCAGTACTTC. It translates to CSAREHLRSYEQYF.

This clonotype was counted at least ten times. The V gene is TRBV6-5, the J gene TRBJ2-7; TRBD1 agrees at 10 bases. CDR3 length: 15 residues. V was pared by 0 bases and J by 3 bases, with 2 bases of the junction left unmatched. Germline V gives CDR1 MNHEY, CDR2 SVGAGI. The CDR3 nucleotides are TGTGCCAGCAGTTACTCGGGACAGGGGAGCTACGAGCAGTACTTC. Its protein is CASSYSGQGSYEQYF.

In this sample, this clonotype turned up a few times. The V gene is TRBV10-3, the J gene TRBJ1-4; D remains ambiguous. Germline CDR1 and CDR2: ENHRY and SYGVKD. Trimming left V 2 bases short and J 5 bases short, with 9 bases between. CDR3 length equals 14 residues. CDR3 region: CAISEGRSNEKLFF. Written as DNA, the CDR3 is TGTGCCATCAGTGAGGGCAGATCGAATGAAAAACTGTTTTTT.

This rearrangement joins TRBV6-5 to TRBJ1-6, with a tentative D call TRBD1 (5 bases). The CDR3 spans 17 residues. CDR1 and CDR2 (germline): MNHEY, SVGAGI. Between the trimmed V and J ends, which lost 0 bases and 0 bases, there was a span of 9 bases. The CDR3 DNA reads TGTGCCAGCAGTTACTCGGGGGTGAGCTCCTATAATTCACCCCTCCACTTT. Its translation: CASSYSGVSSYNSPLHF.

The chain uses TRBV13 and TRBJ1-2, with TRBD1 matching over 12 bases. Per the germline V gene, CDR1 is PRHDT and CDR2 is FYEKMQ (reference sequence). This CDR3 spans 15 amino acids. Losses at the gene ends were 5 bases for V and 6 bases for J; bases not matched to a gene: 7. The CDR3 loop is CASSLRGTGGDGYTF. The CDR3 DNA follows: TGTGCCAGCAGCCTGCGTGGGACAGGGGGCGATGGCTACACCTTC.

This chain connects TRBV3-1 to TRBJ1-6, with D perhaps TRBD1 (6 bases). There are 14 residues in the CDR3. Per germline, CDR1 LGHDT and CDR2 YNNKEL (reference sequence). Trimming pared 6 bases from V and 10 bases from J, leaving 16 bases between. The chain's CDR3 is CASSLQGVGSPLHF. Here the CDR3 DNA reads TGTGCCAGCAGTCTACAGGGAGTAGGATCACCCCTCCACTTT.

The V gene is TRBV6-5, the J gene TRBJ1-1, with D possibly being TRBD1 (6 bases). Germline assignment: CDR1 MNHEY and CDR2 SVGAGI. The CDR3 loop spans 16 amino acids. Trimming cost V 4 bases and J 3 bases, with 18 bases left between them. This CDR3 reads CASSSNRVPGYTEAFF. CDR3 DNA sequence: TGTGCCAGCAGTTCAAACAGGGTCCCTGGGTACACTGAAGCTTTCTTT.

This sequence joins TRBV11-2 and TRBJ2-5, with 15 bases aligning to TRBD2. CDR3 length: 18 amino acids. Germline V gene lookup returns CDR1 SGHAT and CDR2 FQNNGV. V shed 1 base, J shed 3 bases, and the junction held 6 bases outside the gene matches. The CDR3 spells CASSLGGLAGGKKETQYF. For the CDR3, the DNA is TGTGCCAGCAGCTTAGGGGGACTAGCGGGGGGAAAGAAAGAGACCCAGTACTTC. The whole variable domain, remainder taken from reference TRBV11-2 and TRBJ2-5, is EAGVAQSPRYKIIEKRQSVAFWCNPISGHATLYWYQQILGQGPKLLIQFQNNGVVDDSQLPKDRFSAERLKGVDSTLKIQPAKLEDSAVYLCASSLGGLAGGKKETQYFGPGTRLLVL.

This chain joins TRBV5-4 and TRBJ2-1; no reliable D call. The CDR3 has 15 residues. Germline V gene data show CDR1 as SGHNT and CDR2 as YYREEE (reference sequence). The V end was cut by 3 bases, the J end by 1 base, with 11 bases between. For the CDR3, the DNA is TGTGCCAGCAGCTACATAGAATCATCCTACAATGAGCAGTTCTTC. Protein product: CASSYIESSYNEQFF.